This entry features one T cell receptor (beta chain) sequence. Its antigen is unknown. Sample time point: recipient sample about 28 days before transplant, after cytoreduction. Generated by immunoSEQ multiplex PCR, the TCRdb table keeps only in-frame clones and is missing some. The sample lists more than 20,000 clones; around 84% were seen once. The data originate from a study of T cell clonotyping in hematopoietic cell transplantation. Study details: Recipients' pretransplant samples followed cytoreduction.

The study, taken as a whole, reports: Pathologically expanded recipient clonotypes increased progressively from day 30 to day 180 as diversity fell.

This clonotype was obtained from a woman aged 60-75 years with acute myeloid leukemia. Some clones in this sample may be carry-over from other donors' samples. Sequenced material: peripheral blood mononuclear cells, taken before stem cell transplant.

This chain's CDR3 is CASSSPEDSNYGYTF. DNA of the CDR3: TGTGCCAGCAGTTCACCCGAGGACAGTAACTATGGCTACACCTTC. This chain links TRBV6-6 with TRBJ1-2; TRBD1 might be the D (6 bases). V was shortened by 4 bases and J by 1 base, with 13 bases between the two germline ends. This CDR3 has 15 residues. Germline CDR1 reads MNHNY; CDR2 reads SVGAGI (reference sequence).